Sequencing of this TCR beta chain was carried out in a study of TIL therapy for anti-PD-1-resistant metastatic lung cancer. CDR3 size: 13 residues. V gave up 0 bases and J gave up 6 bases, with 7 bases separating them. Germline V gene lookup returns CDR1 SGHRS and CDR2 YFSETQ. This was the immunoSEQ v3 assay. TCRdb's table, derived via immunoSEQ multiplex PCR, lists solely in-frame clones and lacks some. In the table there are approximately 22,000 clones, just over 70% of which are singletons. Specified time point: pre-treatment sample, taken before nivolumab and TIL therapy. The specimen was blood, collected at baseline. The chain recombines TRBV5-1 with TRBJ2-4; D is ambiguous. The TCR was taken from a person aged 25 to 80 with non-small cell lung cancer. DNA of the CDR3: TGCGCCAGCAGCTTGGAGGTGGGAAACATTCAGTACTTC. This translates into CASSLEVGNIQYF. Based on the CDR3 plus reference TRBV5-1 and TRBJ2-4, the full variable domain is KAGVTQTPRYLIKTRGQQVTLSCSPISGHRSVSWYQQTPGQGLQFLFEYFSETQRNKGNFPGRFSGRQFSNSRSEMNVSTLELGDSALYLCASSLEVGNIQYFGAGTRLSVL.